The rows below give T cell receptor beta chains drawn from one sample of a study of T cell changes during pregnancy in multiple sclerosis. The data were produced by immunoSEQ multiplex PCR, yet TCRdb's version contains in-frame clones alone and is incomplete. The sample lists about 20,000 clones, more than 75% occurring once. The sample here was CD8+ T cells from peripheral blood mononuclear cells, taken in the third trimester of pregnancy. These receptors were taken from a female donor in good health, enrolled as a control in a pregnancy study. Each CDR3 is given with its conserved first and last residue. A D gene is named only where the DNA matches it firmly. A row's size may be missing; if present it is once, few, many or a size class.

V	D	size	J	CDR3	DNA
TRBV6-1	.	few	TRBJ1-1	CASSETENTEAFF	TGTGCCAGCAGTGAGACAGAGAACACTGAAGCTTTCTTT
TRBV27	TRBD1	once	TRBJ2-2	CASSLLPGQDSTGELFF	TGTGCCAGCAGTCTCCTGCCGGGACAGGACTCCACCGGGGAGCTGTTTTTT
TRBV15	TRBD2	.	TRBJ2-1	CATSTSGSYNEQFF	TGTGCCACCAGCACTAGCGGGAGCTACAATGAGCAGTTCTTC
TRBV2	TRBD1	.	TRBJ2-7	CASKGGRTYEQYF	TGTGCCAGCAAAGGGGGCCGGACCTACGAGCAGTACTTC
TRBV27	TRBD2	.	TRBJ2-2	CASSPGVAGGGTGELFF	TGTGCCAGCAGTCCAGGGGTAGCGGGAGGGGGCACCGGGGAGCTGTTTTTT
TRBV7-9	TRBD1	once	TRBJ2-7	CASSPGTGVYEQYF	TGTGCCAGCAGCCCCGGGACAGGGGTCTACGAGCAGTACTTC
TRBV27	.	.	TRBJ2-3	CASSSWTQPGLDTQYF	TGTGCCAGCAGTTCGTGGACTCAGCCTGGATTAGATACGCAGTATTTT
TRBV27	.	.	TRBJ2-7	CAIAQGSTYEQYF	TGTGCCATCGCACAGGGATCGACCTACGAGCAGTACTTC
TRBV5-6	TRBD1	.	TRBJ1-2	CASSTGQGAWGYTF	TGTGCCAGCAGCACGGGACAGGGGGCGTGGGGCTACACCTTC
TRBV19	TRBD1	.	TRBJ1-5	CASSSTRGQYSNQPQHF	TGTGCCAGTAGCTCTACGAGGGGGCAGTATAGCAATCAGCCCCAGCATTTT
TRBV6-5	TRBD1	.	TRBJ2-3	CASRDRGRSDTQYF	TGTGCCAGCAGGGACAGGGGGAGGTCAGATACGCAGTATTTT
TRBV27	TRBD2	once	TRBJ2-7	CASSLTSGIDEQYF	TGTGCCAGCTCCCTGACTAGCGGGATAGACGAGCAGTACTTC
TRBV6-5	TRBD1	.	TRBJ1-3	CASSYLRGLGHTIYF	TGTGCCAGCAGTTATTTGAGGGGGCTCGGGCACACCATATATTTT
TRBV6-4	TRBD2	.	TRBJ2-1	CASSDSEASGGQFF	TGTGCCAGCAGTGACTCGGAGGCTAGCGGGGGGCAGTTCTTC
TRBV4-3	TRBD2	.	TRBJ2-1	CASSLLAGGINEQFF	TGCGCCAGCAGCCTATTAGCGGGAGGCATCAATGAGCAGTTCTTC
TRBV20-1	.	.	TRBJ2-5	CSAETGTQYF	TGCAGTGCAGAAACGGGGACCCAGTACTTC
TRBV7-8	TRBD1	.	TRBJ2-5	CASSLRGQREETQYF	TGTGCCAGCAGCTTACGGGGACAGAGGGAAGAGACCCAGTACTTC
TRBV4-1	.	.	TRBJ1-1	CASSQEGGSTEAFF	TGCGCCAGCAGCCAAGAAGGAGGGAGCACTGAAGCTTTCTTT
TRBV15	TRBD1	.	TRBJ2-7	CATSRDRGYEQYF	TGTGCCACCAGCAGGGACAGGGGCTACGAGCAGTACTTC
TRBV6-1	TRBD1	.	TRBJ2-7	CASSWTGASYEQYF	TGTGCCAGCAGCTGGACAGGGGCCTCCTACGAGCAGTACTTC
TRBV27	TRBD2	.	TRBJ2-1	CASSWKLADSYNEQFF	TGTGCCAGCAGTTGGAAACTAGCGGACTCCTACAATGAGCAGTTCTTC
TRBV7-9	.	.	TRBJ1-5	CASSLGQGGDQPQHF	TGTGCCAGCAGCTTAGGCCAGGGAGGAGATCAGCCCCAGCATTTT
TRBV11-2	TRBD1	once	TRBJ2-7	CASSLGHGQGYEQYF	TGTGCCAGCAGCTTAGGTCACGGACAGGGTTACGAGCAGTACTTC
TRBV13	.	.	TRBJ1-1	CASSAREGVAEAFF	TGTGCCAGCAGTGCTAGGGAGGGAGTCGCTGAAGCTTTCTTT
TRBV27	.	.	TRBJ2-3	CASSPLAGRLTDTQYF	TGTGCCAGCAGTCCGCTGGCGGGCAGGCTCACAGATACGCAGTATTTT
TRBV19	.	.	TRBJ2-2	CASSLGGGELFF	TGTGCCAGTAGCCTAGGGGGCGGGGAGCTGTTTTTT
TRBV11-2	TRBD1	.	TRBJ1-3	CASSRTGGGNTIYF	TGTGCCAGCAGCCGTACAGGGGGTGGAAACACCATATATTTT
TRBV30	TRBD2	.	TRBJ2-1	CAWSGSGGSEQFF	TGTGCCTGGAGTGGGTCCGGGGGGAGTGAGCAGTTCTTC
TRBV27	.	once	TRBJ1-5	CASSDRIYQPQHF	TGTGCCAGCAGTGACAGGATCTATCAGCCCCAGCATTTT
TRBV4-1	TRBD1	.	TRBJ1-2	CASSPTGESDGYTF	TGCGCCAGCAGCCCGACAGGGGAGAGCGATGGCTACACCTTC